These T cell receptor beta chains were read from a single sample in a study of blood T cell repertoires in COVID-19. Profiling relied on immunoSEQ multiplex PCR, and the TCRdb table lists in-frame clones only, not all of them. The table lists under 20,000 clones, more than 75% of them singletons. The sample taken for sequencing was peripheral blood. Receptors originate from a human donor in a cohort sampled during active COVID-19. The CDR3 runs from the conserved cysteine through the conserved F or W. Each record gives: V gene, J gene, clone size, D gene, CDR3 protein, CDR3 DNA. D genes are given only for firm matches. Where a row states a size, it is once, few, many or the class of an expanded clone; other rows omit it.

TRBV18	TRBJ1-5	-	TRBD1	CASSPTGGANQPQHF	TGTGCCAGCTCACCGACAGGGGGCGCGAATCAGCCCCAGCATTTT
TRBV19	TRBJ2-7	-	TRBD2	CATVGLAKKMGLGQLGYEQYF	TGTGCCACCGTGGGACTAGCCAAAAAAATGGGCCTGGGCCAACTAGGCTACGAGCAGTACTTC
TRBV5-4	TRBJ2-3	once	-	CASSSDRQDTQYF	TGTGCCAGCAGCTCCGACAGGCAAGATACGCAGTATTTT
TRBV30	TRBJ1-2	-	-	CAWTPGNYGYTF	TGTGCCTGGACCCCAGGGAACTATGGCTACACCTTC
TRBV6-5	TRBJ1-2	-	-	CASSYSVTGTYGYTF	TGTGCCAGCAGTTACTCGGTAACAGGCACCTATGGCTACACCTTC
TRBV24-1	TRBJ2-3	-	TRBD2	CATSDPTTSGGAYTQYF	TGTGCCACCAGTGACCCCACGACTAGCGGGGGCGCGTATACGCAGTATTTT
TRBV11-2	TRBJ2-3	-	-	CASSQAGKDTQYF	TGTGCCAGCAGCCAGGCAGGGAAAGATACGCAGTATTTT
TRBV12-3/TRBV12-4	TRBJ2-3	-	-	CASSLAGADTQYF	TGTGCCAGCAGTTTAGCGGGAGCGGATACGCAGTATTTT
TRBV28	TRBJ2-5	once	TRBD2	CASSLVRRASGRVNKETQYF	TGTGCCAGCAGTTTAGTACGCCGGGCTAGCGGGAGGGTAAACAAAGAGACCCAGTACTTC
TRBV29-1	TRBJ1-2	-	-	CSVERGNYGYTF	TGCAGCGTTGAACGGGGGAACTATGGCTACACCTTC
TRBV5-1	TRBJ2-3	-	-	CASSSRFTGTSTDTQYF	TGCGCCAGCAGCTCGCGTTTTACTGGGACTAGCACAGATACGCAGTATTTT
TRBV5-6	TRBJ2-3	-	-	CASSFYRGTDTQYF	TGTGCCAGCAGCTTTTACAGGGGCACAGATACGCAGTATTTT
TRBV30	TRBJ2-2	once	-	CAWGRLTGELFF	TGTGCCTGGGGCAGATTGACCGGGGAGCTGTTTTTT
TRBV30	TRBJ2-7	once	TRBD2	CAWSSGRGYEQYF	TGTGCCTGGAGCTCCGGGAGGGGGTACGAGCAGTACTTC
TRBV5-4	TRBJ2-2	-	TRBD2	CASSLVERGGTGELFF	TGTGCCAGCAGCTTGGTAGAGCGGGGGGGCACCGGGGAGCTGTTTTTT
TRBV11-3	TRBJ1-1	-	-	CARSGGGPTRKNMNTEAFF	TGTGCCCGCAGCGGGGGGGGCCCAACCAGGAAGAACATGAACACTGAAGCTTTCTTT
TRBV5-1	TRBJ2-7	-	-	CASSLAGGPTHEQYF	TGCGCCAGCAGCTTGGCCGGAGGCCCCACTCACGAGCAGTACTTC
TRBV6-5	TRBJ1-6	few	-	CASRVSYNSPLHF	TGTGCCAGCCGAGTGTCCTATAATTCACCCCTCCACTTT
TRBV25-1	TRBJ2-5	-	-	CASSEYGQNQETQYF	TGTGCCAGCAGTGAATATGGGCAGAACCAAGAGACCCAGTACTTC
TRBV4-1	TRBJ1-1	-	TRBD1	CASSQEVTGDTEAFF	TGCGCCAGCAGCCAAGAGGTCACAGGGGACACTGAAGCTTTCTTT
TRBV24-1	TRBJ2-6	-	-	CATGQASSGANVPTF	TGTGCCACCGGTCAGGCGAGCTCTGGGGCCAACGTCCCGACTTTC
TRBV3-1/TRBV3-2	TRBJ2-7	-	TRBD1	CASSPSRGEQYF	TGTGCCAGCAGTCCTAGCAGGGGGGAGCAGTACTTC
TRBV6-5	TRBJ1-4	-	-	CATIRAPNEKLFF	TGTGCCACCATCAGGGCACCTAATGAAAAACTGTTTTTT
TRBV9	TRBJ2-1	-	-	CASSVAHNNEQFF	TGTGCCAGCAGCGTAGCTCACAACAATGAGCAGTTCTTC
TRBV11-2	TRBJ2-7	-	-	CASSFGRPGVVRGQYF	TGTGCCAGCAGCTTCGGTAGACCGGGGGTAGTACGAGGGCAGTACTTC
TRBV2	TRBJ1-5	-	TRBD1	CASSPTTGTQPQHF	TGTGCCAGCAGCCCAACGACAGGGACTCAGCCCCAGCATTTT
TRBV19	TRBJ1-5	-	-	CASSRPPGGGQPQHF	TGTGCCAGTAGTAGGCCCCCGGGGGGTGGACAGCCCCAGCATTTT
TRBV10-2	TRBJ2-2	-	-	CASSESGGSNTGELFF	TGCGCCAGCAGTGAGTCGGGCGGGTCGAACACCGGGGAGCTGTTTTTT
TRBV29-1	TRBJ2-1	-	-	CSVERATEQFF	TGCAGCGTTGAACGCGCAACTGAGCAGTTCTTC
TRBV29-1	TRBJ1-5	-	TRBD1	CSAGTGLNQPQHF	TGCAGCGCCGGGACAGGCCTCAATCAGCCCCAGCATTTT
TRBV4-2	TRBJ1-4	-	TRBD1	CASSQTTGTGREKLFF	TGTGCCAGCAGCCAAACCACCGGGACAGGGCGCGAAAAACTGTTTTTT
TRBV7-6	TRBJ2-3	-	-	CASSLKGNTQYF	TGTGCCAGCAGCTTAAAGGGGAATACGCAGTATTTT
TRBV29-1	TRBJ2-2	once	-	CSGGSPLGGELFF	TGCAGCGGCGGGTCTCCCCTTGGCGGGGAGCTGTTTTTT
TRBV10-2	TRBJ2-7	-	TRBD1	CASSDRTGRAGEQYF	TGCGCCAGCAGTGATCGGACAGGGCGAGCTGGCGAGCAGTACTTC
TRBV20-1	TRBJ1-4	-	-	CSASYRVYEKLFF	TGCAGTGCTAGTTACAGGGTATACGAAAAACTGTTTTTT
TRBV20-1	TRBJ1-1	-	-	CSASPFSAEAFF	TGCAGTGCTAGTCCGTTTAGCGCTGAAGCTTTCTTT
TRBV6-1	TRBJ1-2	-	TRBD1	CASSEGTGQAYGYTF	TGTGCCAGCAGTGAGGGGACAGGGCAGGCCTATGGCTACACCTTC
TRBV7-2	TRBJ2-1	-	TRBD2	CASSLPGTSSNEQFF	TGTGCCAGCAGCTTGCCAGGGACTAGCAGTAATGAGCAGTTCTTC
TRBV2	TRBJ1-5	-	-	CASSPRGRVEQPQHF	TGTGCCAGCAGTCCGAGGGGGAGGGTAGAACAGCCCCAGCATTTT
TRBV10-3	TRBJ2-6	once	TRBD1	CAISDLDRFSSGANVLTF	TGTGCCATCAGCGACTTGGACAGGTTTAGCTCTGGGGCCAACGTCCTGACTTTC
TRBV27	TRBJ1-1	-	-	CASIAVPGGTEAFF	TGTGCCAGCATCGCAGTCCCCGGGGGCACTGAAGCTTTCTTT
TRBV19	TRBJ1-1	-	TRBD1	CASSMDRGTEAFF	TGTGCCAGTAGTATGGACAGGGGCACTGAAGCTTTCTTT
TRBV28	TRBJ2-2	once	-	CASRGWNTGELFF	TGTGCCAGCCGGGGGTGGAACACCGGGGAGCTGTTTTTT
TRBV5-4	TRBJ1-5	once	-	CASSAVPGDQPQHF	TGTGCCAGCAGCGCCGTTCCAGGGGATCAGCCCCAGCATTTT